What follows describes a single T cell receptor (beta chain). Only in-frame clones appear in the TCRdb table, and some are missing; sequencing was by immunoSEQ multiplex PCR. The sample contains roughly 68,000 clones, about 88% of which appear only once. This record comes from a study of technical replicates of blood from a few donors. The material sequenced was PBMCs. The TCR comes from a human donor in good health. Some clones in this sample may be carry-over from other donors' samples.

DNA of the CDR3: TGTGCCAGCAGCTTGGGGGGGCGGCACACTGAAGCTTTCTTT. It yields the protein CASSLGGRHTEAFF. The chain links TRBV5-6 to TRBJ1-1; TRBD1 might be the D (6 bases). The V and J ends lost 0 bases and 3 bases respectively, with 9 bases between them. The germline gives CDR1 SGHDT, CDR2 YYEEEE. The CDR3 is 14 amino acids.